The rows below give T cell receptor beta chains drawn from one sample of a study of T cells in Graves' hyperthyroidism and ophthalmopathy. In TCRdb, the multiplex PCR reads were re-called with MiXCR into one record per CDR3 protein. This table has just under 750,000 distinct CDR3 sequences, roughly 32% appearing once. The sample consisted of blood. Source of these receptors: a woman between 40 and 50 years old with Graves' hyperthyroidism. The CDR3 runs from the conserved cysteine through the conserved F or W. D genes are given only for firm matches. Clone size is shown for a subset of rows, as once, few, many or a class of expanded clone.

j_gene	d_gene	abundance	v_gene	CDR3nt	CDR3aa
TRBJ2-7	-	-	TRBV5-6	TGTGCCAGCAGCTTGCTGGACCGCACCTACGAGCAGTACTTC	CASSLLDRTYEQYF
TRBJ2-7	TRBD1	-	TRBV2	TGTGCCAGCAGTGAAGATGAGACAGGGCGGTATTTGTCTGGCTCCTACGAGCAGTACTTC	CASSEDETGRYLSGSYEQYF
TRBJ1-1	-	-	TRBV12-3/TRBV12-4	TGTGCCAGCAGTTTTCAGGGCGATTCTCTAGCTTTCTTT	CASSFQGDSLAFF
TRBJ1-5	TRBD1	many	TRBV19	TGTGCCAGTAGTATCGCACAGGGGACGAATCAGCCCCAGCATTTT	CASSIAQGTNQPQHF
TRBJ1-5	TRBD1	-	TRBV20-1	TGCAGTGCTAGGCCGACAGGGGGCGCCGAGCAGCCCCAGCATTTT	CSARPTGGAEQPQHF
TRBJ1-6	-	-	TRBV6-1	TGTGCCAGCACCTCATTCCTCAGGGGAGTAGGTTCACCCCTCCACTTT	CASTSFLRGVGSPLHF
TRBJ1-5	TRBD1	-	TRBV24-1	TGTGCCACCAGTGATCCAACGACAGGGGCAGGCAATCAGCCCCAGCATTTT	CATSDPTTGAGNQPQHF
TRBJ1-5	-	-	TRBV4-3	TGCGCCAGCAGCCAAGACCTGAGGAGCAATCAGCCCCAGCATTTT	CASSQDLRSNQPQHF
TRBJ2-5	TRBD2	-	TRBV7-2	TGTGCCAGCAGCTTAGACCTAGCGGGGTTTGAGACCCAGTACTTC	CASSLDLAGFETQYF
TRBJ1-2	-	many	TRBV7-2	TGTGCCAGCAGCTTCACAGAGTACTATGGCTACACCTTC	CASSFTEYYGYTF
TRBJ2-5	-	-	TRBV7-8	TGTGCCAGCAGCTTAGGTGGTCAGGGACAAGAGACCCAGTACTTC	CASSLGGQGQETQYF
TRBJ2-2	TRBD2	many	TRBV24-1	TGTGCCACCAGTGATTTTCAAGCGGGGGTCACCGGGGAGCTGTTTTTT	CATSDFQAGVTGELFF
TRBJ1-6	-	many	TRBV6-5	TGTGCCAGCACCCTCTCCGGGGTGGTGTCCAATTCACCCCTCCACTTT	CASTLSGVVSNSPLHF
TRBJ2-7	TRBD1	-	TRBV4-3	TGCGCCAGCAGCCAAGGGACAGGGCGCGTAGGCGAGCAGTACTTC	CASSQGTGRVGEQYF
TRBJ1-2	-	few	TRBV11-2	TGTGCCAGCAGCTTAGATTACGGGGATGGCTACACCTTC	CASSLDYGDGYTF
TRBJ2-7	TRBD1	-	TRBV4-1	TGCGCCAGCAGCCAACGAATAAGTGACAGGGTCTACGAGCAGTACTTC	CASSQRISDRVYEQYF
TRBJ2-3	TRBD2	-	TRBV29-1	TGCAGCGTCCAAGCGGGAGTCCCAGATACGCAGTATTTT	CSVQAGVPDTQYF
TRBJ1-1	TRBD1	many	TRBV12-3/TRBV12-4	TGTGCCAGCCATTACCGAGGGACAGCGCCCACTGAAGCTTTCTTT	CASHYRGTAPTEAFF
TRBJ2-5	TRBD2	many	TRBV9	TGTGCCAGCAGCTCTAGCGGGAGTCGGGAGACCCAGTACTTC	CASSSSGSRETQYF
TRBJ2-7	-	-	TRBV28	TGTGCCAGCAGTTCAGGGTCCGGGGACGAGCAGTACTTC	CASSSGSGDEQYF
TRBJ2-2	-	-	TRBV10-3	TGTGCCAGCAAGGGGACCGGGGAGCCGTTTTTT	CASKGTGEPFF
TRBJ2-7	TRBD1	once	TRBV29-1	TGCAGTCCGGGGACAGGGTCGTACGAGCAGTACTTC	CSPGTGSYEQYF
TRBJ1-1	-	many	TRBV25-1	TGTGCCAGCAGGTTCGGGGGCACTGAAGCTTTCTTT	CASRFGGTEAFF
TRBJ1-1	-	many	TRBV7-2	TGTGCCAGCAGCTTAGATTACGGCAGCGGTGAAGCTTTCTTT	CASSLDYGSGEAFF
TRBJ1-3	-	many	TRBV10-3	TGTGCCATCGCAGAACAGTCTGGAAACACCATATATTTT	CAIAEQSGNTIYF
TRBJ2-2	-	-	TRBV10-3	TGTGCCCCGATGCGGGACACCGGGGAGCTGTTTTTT	CAPMRDTGELFF
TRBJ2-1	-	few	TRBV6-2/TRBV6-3	TGTGCCAGCAGTTACGGCAATGAGCAGTTCTTC	CASSYGNEQFF
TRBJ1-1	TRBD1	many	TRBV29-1	TGCAGCGTTAAGGGCAGGGGGGAAGGGACTGAAGCTTTCTTT	CSVKGRGEGTEAFF
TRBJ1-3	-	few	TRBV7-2	TGTGCCAGCAGCTTAGAGGCAGGACGCTCTGGAAACACCATATATTTT	CASSLEAGRSGNTIYF